This T cell receptor (beta chain) was captured by sequencing in a study of blood T cell repertoires in COVID-19. Whole-study context: Both acute and convalescent COVID-19 samples were obtained from the United States, Italy and Spain.

The V segment lost 2 bases and the J segment 4 bases; nucleotides outside the gene matches: 8. Germline CDR1 is GTSNPN and CDR2 is SVGIG (reference sequence). This CDR3 spans 15 amino acids. Clinical histories supplied by participants themselves formed the basis of cohort assignment. Profiled with immunoSEQ multiplex PCR; TCRdb holds only in-frame clones, not every one. The sample lists roughly 200,000 clones; approximately 86% were seen once. The chain links TRBV30 to TRBJ2-3, with 8 bases fitting TRBD2. The sequenced material came from PBMCs or T cells enriched from blood (not recorded which). This sequence was found in a woman in her twenties or thirties who had been exposed to COVID-19. The CDR3 nucleotides read TGTGCCTGGAGTTTATCGGGGGGGCCGGCAGATACGCAGTATTTT. This gives the protein CAWSLSGGPADTQYF.